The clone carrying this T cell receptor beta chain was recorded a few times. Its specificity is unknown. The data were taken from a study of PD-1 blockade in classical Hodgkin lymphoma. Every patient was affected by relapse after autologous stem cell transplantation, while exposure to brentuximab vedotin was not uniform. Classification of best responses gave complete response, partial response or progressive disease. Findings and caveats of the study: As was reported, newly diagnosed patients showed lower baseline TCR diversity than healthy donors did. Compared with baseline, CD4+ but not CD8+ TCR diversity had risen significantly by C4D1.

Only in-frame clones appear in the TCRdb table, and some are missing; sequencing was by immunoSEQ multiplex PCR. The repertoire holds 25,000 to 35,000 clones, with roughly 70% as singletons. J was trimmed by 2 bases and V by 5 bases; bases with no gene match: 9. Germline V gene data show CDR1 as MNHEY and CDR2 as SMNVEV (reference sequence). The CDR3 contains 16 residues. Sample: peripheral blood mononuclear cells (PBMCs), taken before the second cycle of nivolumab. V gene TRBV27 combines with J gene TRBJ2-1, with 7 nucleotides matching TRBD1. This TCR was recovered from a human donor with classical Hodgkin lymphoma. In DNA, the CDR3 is TGTGCCAGCAGTCGACGCGGACAGGTACCCTACAATGAGCAGTTCTTC. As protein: CASSRRGQVPYNEQFF.